The next 17 T cell receptor beta chains were all read from a single sample in a study of cytomegalovirus exposure and HLA in healthy donors. Both 60 Vbeta primers and 13 Jbeta primers went into the PCR. Sequencing was performed with immunoSEQ multiplex PCR; in TCRdb, only in-frame clones are kept and a portion is missing. The sample lists some 94,000 clones; 65% to 85% were seen once. The sample was PBMCs. The receptors were sampled from a man aged 35-49 years in good health and CMV-seronegative.

The chain uses TRBV6-1 and TRBJ2-7, with 9 bases fitting TRBD2. Germline V gene data show CDR1 as MNHNS and CDR2 as SASEGT. V was clipped by 11 bases and J by 6 bases; unmatched bases: 8. The CDR3 runs to 12 residues. CDR3 region: CAEAGTSSEQYF. The CDR3 DNA reads as TGTGCCGAGGCCGGGACTAGCAGCGAGCAGTACTTC.

The CDR3 sequence is CASRQGARGTGELFF. The CDR3 DNA sequence: TGTGCCAGCAGGCAAGGGGCGCGGGGCACCGGGGAGCTGTTTTTT. The genes are TRBV6-1 and TRBJ2-2; D is possibly TRBD2 (6 bases). Per germline, CDR1 MNHNS and CDR2 SASEGT. The CDR3 spans 15 residues. The ends were cut back, 6 bases at V and 4 bases at J, with 15 bases in the middle.

The chain uses TRBV5-1 and TRBJ1-1; D not resolved. The CDR3 is 15 amino acids. V lost 1 base and J lost 2, with 12 bases in between. Germline loops: CDR1 SGHRS, CDR2 YFSETQ. Here the CDR3 reads CASSLSSEVNTEAFF. The CDR3 bases are TGCGCCAGCAGCTTGTCGTCAGAGGTAAACACTGAAGCTTTCTTT.

The chain recombines TRBV2 with TRBJ1-2; TRBD1 matches at 7 bases. The CDR3 runs to 14 residues. Trimming cost V 7 bases and J 1 base; bases outside gene matches: 6. The germline gives CDR1 SNHLY, CDR2 FYNNEI. The CDR3 is CASNRDRFNYGYTF. The CDR3 nucleotides read TGTGCCAGCAATAGGGACAGATTTAACTATGGCTACACCTTC.

The chain has TRBV6-1 and TRBJ1-1, with TRBD1 matching over 7 bases. The CDR3 runs to 13 residues. CDR1 MNHNS and CDR2 SASEGT come from the germline V gene. Unmatched junction bases numbered 9, after V lost 4 bases and J lost 10 bases. The CDR3 protein is CASSVGTEVRAFF. Here the CDR3 DNA reads TGTGCCAGCAGTGTGGGGACAGAGGTCAGAGCTTTCTTT.

Of note for this clone: An end of the junction differs from the germline gene, which may be a read error. This chain connects TRBV29-1 to TRBJ2-3; 7 bases are a match to TRBD2. This CDR3 region has 12 residues. The germline V gene encodes CDR1 SQVTM and CDR2 ANQGSEA. Written as DNA, the CDR3 is TGCAGCGTTGAGACTAGCACGGATACGCAGTATTTT. This codes for CSVETSTDTQYF.

The chain uses TRBV28 and TRBJ2-7, with a possible D match to TRBD2 (6 bases). This CDR3 comprises 16 residues. The V end lost 3 bases, the J end lost 5 bases, and 20 bases lay between the germline ends. CDR1 is MDHEN, CDR2 SYDVKM, per germline. CDR3 sequence (DNA): TGTGCCAGCAGTTTGGATCCCGGCGGGGACGCCCACGAGCAGTACTTC. Translated: CASSLDPGGDAHEQYF. The full variable domain, in which reference TRBV28 and TRBJ2-7 provide the parts outside the CDR3, is DVKVTQSSRYLVKRTGEKVFLECVQDMDHENMFWYRQDPGLGLRLIYFSYDVKMKEKGDIPEGYSVSREKKERFSLILESASTNQTSMYLCASSLDPGGDAHEQYFGPGTRLTVT.

The chain employs TRBV5-1 and TRBJ2-5, with TRBD1 identical over 7 bases. The germline V gene has CDR1 SGHRS and CDR2 YFSETQ. The CDR3 is 15 amino acids. V dropped 4 bases and J dropped 4; count of bases not matched to a gene: 10. The CDR3 sequence is CASSIRGQTLETQYF. As DNA, the CDR3 is TGCGCCAGCAGCATTAGGGGACAGACGTTAGAGACCCAGTACTTC.

The chain recombines TRBV12-1 with TRBJ1-5; TRBD1 is the table's D call and was not checked against the DNA. TRBV12-1 is termed a pseudogene. The CDR3 has 15 amino acids. This CDR3 is CASSPGTAPNQPQHF. CDR3 nucleotides: TGTGCCAGCAGCCCGGGGACAGCACCAAATCAGCCCCAGCATTTT.

The chain recombines TRBV19 with TRBJ2-1, with 8 bases matching TRBD2. The V segment lost 6 bases and the J segment 0 bases; nucleotides outside the gene matches: 4. Germline CDR1 is LNHDA and CDR2 is SQIVND (reference sequence). This CDR3 has 15 residues. CDR3 DNA sequence: TGTGCCAGTAGGAGCGGGGGTCCCTCCTACAATGAGCAGTTCTTC. Protein product: CASRSGGPSYNEQFF.

CDR3 coding DNA: TGTGCCAGCAGCTTTAGGGGGGGAGCTAGCGGGGAGGGCATTCAGTACTTC. It is translated as CASSFRGGASGEGIQYF. J is TRBJ2-4 and V is TRBV5-6, with TRBD2 identical over 9 bases. V was pared by 2 bases and J by 9 bases, with 15 bases of the junction left unmatched. The CDR3 has 17 amino acids. Germline lookup yields CDR1 SGHDT and CDR2 YYEEEE. Full variable domain (rest looked up from reference TRBV5-6 and TRBJ2-4): DAGVTQSPTHLIKTRGQQVTLRCSPKSGHDTVSWYQQALGQGPQFIFQYYEEEERQRGNFPDRFSGHQFPNYSSELNVNALLLGDSALYLCASSFRGGASGEGIQYFGAGTRLSVL.

This clone has just one count. This sequence joins TRBV4-1 and TRBJ2-7; no clear D. Germline V gene sequence: CDR1 MGHRA, CDR2 YSYEKL. The CDR3 runs 15 residues. Trimming shortened V by 0 bases and J by 5 bases, and 14 bases separated the two germline ends. The CDR3 here is CASSQDPQKYDEQYF. CDR3 bases: TGCGCCAGCAGCCAAGATCCGCAGAAATACGACGAGCAGTACTTC.

The rearrangement links TRBV27 to TRBJ2-6; 9 bases map to TRBD1. Germline V gene sequence: CDR1 MNHEY, CDR2 SMNVEV (reference sequence). V dropped 6 bases and J dropped 2; count of bases not matched to a gene: 17. CDR3 length equals 20 residues. In nucleotides, the CDR3 is TGTGCCAGCAGGCCCCCCTCGCCGGGACAGGGACCCACTGGGGCCAACGTCCTGACTTTC. It codes for CASRPPSPGQGPTGANVLTF. The entire variable domain, with the rest obtained from reference TRBV27 and TRBJ2-6, is as follows: EAQVTQNPRYLITVTGKKLTVTCSQNMNHEYMSWYRQDPGLGLRQIYYSMNVEVTDKGDVPEGYKVSRKEKRNFPLILESPSPNQTSLYFCASRPPSPGQGPTGANVLTFGAGSRLTVL.

This clone ranks as medium-sized. The V and J genes are TRBV5-1 and TRBJ1-1; D is undetermined. V lost 3 bases and J 0 bases, leaving 9 bases between the germline ends. This CDR3 is 14 amino acids long. Germline V CDR1 and CDR2: SGHRS, YFSETQ. The CDR3 loop is CASSSGMVNTEAFF. The DNA for the CDR3 is TGCGCCAGCAGCTCGGGGATGGTGAACACTGAAGCTTTCTTT.

The chain joins TRBV6-5 to TRBJ1-3; D not resolved. V lost 3 bases, J lost 0 bases, and 9 bases lay in between. The CDR3 has 15 amino acids. The germline V gene has CDR1 MNHEY and CDR2 SVGAGI. The CDR3 loop reads CASSYTVSSGNTIYF. CDR3 DNA sequence: TGTGCCAGCAGTTATACAGTTAGCTCTGGAAACACCATATATTTT.

The rearrangement uses TRBV11-1 and TRBJ2-7; no clear D. V gave up 5 bases and J gave up 2 bases, with 22 bases separating them. The CDR3 is made up of 17 amino acids. Per the germline V gene, CDR1 is SGHAT and CDR2 is FQDESV (reference sequence). The CDR3 DNA follows: TGTGCCAGCAGCCCTCAGAAACGCTCTTTGTTAACCTACGAGCAGTACTTC. Amino acids: CASSPQKRSLLTYEQYF.

The chain links TRBV21-1 to TRBJ2-7; no check of the table's D call, TRBD1, against the DNA was made. TRBV21-1 is termed a pseudogene. CDR3 size: 14 residues. The CDR3 loop reads CASSPWGLPPEQYF. For the CDR3, the DNA is TGTGCCAGCAGCCCATGGGGCCTTCCGCCCGAGCAGTACTTC.